A selection of T cell receptor beta chains follows, all from one sample in a study of CD8 T cell repertoires and HIV-1 epitope variants. Profiled with immunoSEQ multiplex PCR; TCRdb holds only in-frame clones, not every one. The table includes some 100,000 clones, roughly 77% detected once. Sequencing used uncultured baseline CD8+ T cells from peripheral blood mononuclear cells (PBMCs). These receptor sequences come from a male donor with HIV. Both conserved end residues are part of each CDR3. Each record gives: CDR3 length, clone size, V gene, D gene, J gene, CDR3 DNA, CDR3 protein. D genes are given only for firm matches. Not every row has a clone size; where given, it reads once, few, many or a size class.

15	many	TRBV7-9	-	TRBJ2-7	TGTGCCAGCAGCTTAGGACAGAGCCTATTTGACGAGCAGTACTTC	CASSLGQSLFDEQYF
14	-	TRBV9	-	TRBJ2-7	TGTGCCAGCAGCGTAGCGGGGGAGACGTACGAGCAGTACTTC	CASSVAGETYEQYF
15	-	TRBV2	-	TRBJ2-2	TGTGCCAGCAAGTCAACATACGCGAACACCGGGGAGCTGTTTTTT	CASKSTYANTGELFF
15	-	TRBV5-4	TRBD2	TRBJ2-5	TGTGCCAGCAGCCGAGCGGGAGTAGGGCAAGAGACCCAGTACTTC	CASSRAGVGQETQYF
15	few	TRBV7-8	TRBD1	TRBJ2-1	TGTGCCAGCAGCCCTCGCGGGACAGGAGGAGGTGAGCAGTTCTTC	CASSPRGTGGGEQFF
14	-	TRBV6-5	-	TRBJ2-1	TGTGCCAGCAGTTACAAAAGGGGGGCCAATGAGCAGTTCTTC	CASSYKRGANEQFF
14	-	TRBV7-2	-	TRBJ2-3	TGTGCCAGCAGCTTAGCCGGAGCCACAGATACGCAGTATTTT	CASSLAGATDTQYF
15	-	TRBV6-1	-	TRBJ2-1	TGTGCCAGCAGTGGTCTAAGGGTACCCTACAATGAGCAGTTCTTC	CASSGLRVPYNEQFF
12	-	TRBV6-1	-	TRBJ1-5	TGTGCCAGCGGGGTCGAAGGTCAGCCCCAGCATTTT	CASGVEGQPQHF
15	-	TRBV6-5	TRBD2	TRBJ2-7	TGTGCCAGCAGTTCGGGGACTAGCGGGAGAGGCGAGCAGTACTTC	CASSSGTSGRGEQYF
15	-	TRBV7-2	-	TRBJ1-5	TGTGCCAGCAGCTCTCATGGGGGGAAGGGGCAGCCCCAGCATTTT	CASSSHGGKGQPQHF
16	few	TRBV10-1	TRBD2	TRBJ2-1	TGCGCCAGCAGGGGACTAGCACTGAGCTCCTACAATGAGCAGTTCTTC	CASRGLALSSYNEQFF
14	-	TRBV18	TRBD1	TRBJ1-2	TGTGCCAGCTCACCAGGGACAGCTAACTATGGCTACACCTTC	CASSPGTANYGYTF
13	once	TRBV6-1	TRBD1	TRBJ2-7	TGTGCCAGCACCAGGACAGGGACCGGCGAGCAGTACTTC	CASTRTGTGEQYF
16	-	TRBV5-6	TRBD2	TRBJ2-3	TGTGCCAGCAGCCAACTAGCGGGGGCTCGCACAGATACGCAGTATTTT	CASSQLAGARTDTQYF
14	-	TRBV7-2	TRBD2	TRBJ2-1	TGTGCCAGCAGCTTAACGGGACTAGCGAATGAGCAGTTCTTC	CASSLTGLANEQFF
13	-	TRBV4-3	-	TRBJ2-1	TGCGCCAGCAGCCAAACCATGGGGGGCCAGCAGTTCTTC	CASSQTMGGQQFF
13	-	TRBV28	TRBD1	TRBJ1-2	TGTGCCAGCACCATCGTAGGGGGCGTGGGCTACACCTTC	CASTIVGGVGYTF
14	many	TRBV7-9	TRBD1	TRBJ2-7	TGTGCCAGCAGCTTGGGACAGTACCTTCGTGAGCAGTACTTC	CASSLGQYLREQYF
13	-	TRBV5-1	-	TRBJ2-5	TGCGCCAGCAGCTTGGCCCTTGGGGAGACCCAGTACTTC	CASSLALGETQYF
14	-	TRBV11-2	-	TRBJ1-4	TGTGCCAGCAGCTTGTTAGGTGATAATGAAAAACTGTTTTTT	CASSLLGDNEKLFF
15	-	TRBV27	-	TRBJ2-5	TGTGCCAGCAGTTTAGGTCTCGCCGGTCAAGAGACCCAGTACTTC	CASSLGLAGQETQYF
13	-	TRBV10-2	-	TRBJ2-3	TGCGCCGGGGGGAGGCACATCACAGATACGCAGTATTTT	CAGGRHITDTQYF
15	once	TRBV10-2	TRBD1	TRBJ2-2	TGCGCCAGCAGTATGACAGGGGGCACAACCGGGGAGCTGTTTTTT	CASSMTGGTTGELFF
11	-	TRBV27	-	TRBJ2-7	TGTGCCAGCAGTACCCGTCACGAGCAGTACTTC	CASSTRHEQYF
13	-	TRBV5-1	TRBD1	TRBJ1-2	TGCGCCAGCAGCTGGACAGGGATTGATGGCTACACCTTC	CASSWTGIDGYTF
15	many	TRBV5-4	-	TRBJ1-2	TGTGCCAGCAGCTTGACAGAGCGAGAGAACTATGGCTACACCTTC	CASSLTERENYGYTF
14	-	TRBV7-2	-	TRBJ2-7	TGTGCCAGCAGTATTCGGGCAGCATCCTACGAGCAGTACTTC	CASSIRAASYEQYF
15	-	TRBV4-3	TRBD1	TRBJ1-6	TGCGCCAGCAGCCAAGAGACAGGGGCCGGTTCACCCCTCCACTTT	CASSQETGAGSPLHF
12	-	TRBV5-5	-	TRBJ2-7	TGTGCCAGCAGCTTGGAGGTTCCCGAGCAGTACTTC	CASSLEVPEQYF
15	few	TRBV4-1	TRBD1	TRBJ1-4	TGCGCCAGCAGCCAAGATACCGGGACAGCGGGGAAACTGTTTTTT	CASSQDTGTAGKLFF
15	once	TRBV13	-	TRBJ1-5	TGTGCCAGCAGCTTAAGAAGGGGGAGCAATCAGCCCCAGCATTTT	CASSLRRGSNQPQHF
18	-	TRBV10-3	TRBD1	TRBJ2-3	TGTGCCATCAGTGAGCGCGGGACAGGGATTGTCGACACAGATACGCAGTATTTT	CAISERGTGIVDTDTQYF
16	-	TRBV5-1	TRBD2	TRBJ2-7	TGCGCCAGAGAAAGAGTAGCGGGACCGATCCTCTCGAAGCAGTACTTC	CARERVAGPILSKQYF
13	once	TRBV29-1	TRBD1	TRBJ1-1	TGCAGCGCCTCGACAGGGATGAACACTGAAGCTTTCTTT	CSASTGMNTEAFF
15	-	TRBV4-2	-	TRBJ1-1	TGTGCCAGCAGCCAAGTGGGAGGGCTACACACTGAAGCTTTCTTT	CASSQVGGLHTEAFF
15	medium-sized	TRBV27	TRBD2	TRBJ2-2	TGTGCCAGGAAGCTAGCGGGGAGGAACACCGGGGAGCTGTTTTTT	CARKLAGRNTGELFF
15	-	TRBV10-3	-	TRBJ2-6	TGTGCCATCAGTGCACAAGGCTCTGGGGCCAACGTCCTGACTTTC	CAISAQGSGANVLTF
13	few	TRBV10-1	-	TRBJ2-1	TGCGCCAGCATGGCGGGAAGGTTCGATGAGCAGTTCTTC	CASMAGRFDEQFF
13	-	TRBV29-1	TRBD1	TRBJ2-7	TGCAGCGTTGCGGCAGGGGGTTGGGGTGAGCAGTACTTC	CSVAAGGWGEQYF
18	few	TRBV7-2	-	TRBJ2-7	TGTGCCAGCAGCTTAGGGCTAGGAGGGGCGCAGACGATTGGCGAGCAGTACTTC	CASSLGLGGAQTIGEQYF
15	-	TRBV7-2	TRBD1	TRBJ2-7	TGTGCCAGCAGCTCCTTACAGGGGTTTCCCTACGAGCAGTACTTC	CASSSLQGFPYEQYF
13	-	TRBV5-1	-	TRBJ2-3	TGCGCCAGCAGTCCGTTATTGGCGGATACGCAGTATTTT	CASSPLLADTQYF
14	-	TRBV5-6	-	TRBJ1-1	TGTGCCAGCAGCTTGTGGGGAAGCTACCCTGAAGCTTTCTTT	CASSLWGSYPEAFF
15	-	TRBV5-1	-	TRBJ1-1	TGCGCCAGCAGCTTGGTCTCAGGTTTCGACACTGAAGCTTTCTTT	CASSLVSGFDTEAFF
16	-	TRBV4-1	-	TRBJ1-2	TGCGCCAGCAGCAACCGCGGACACGGAGTTGACTATGGCTACACCTTC	CASSNRGHGVDYGYTF
14	-	TRBV6-5	-	TRBJ2-7	TGTGCCAGCAGTTGGTTGGGGAGCTCCTACGAGCAGTACTTC	CASSWLGSSYEQYF
15	-	TRBV7-2	TRBD2	TRBJ2-1	TGTGCCAGCAGCTTAGCCCTAGCGGGAGGGGGTGAGCAGTTCTTC	CASSLALAGGGEQFF